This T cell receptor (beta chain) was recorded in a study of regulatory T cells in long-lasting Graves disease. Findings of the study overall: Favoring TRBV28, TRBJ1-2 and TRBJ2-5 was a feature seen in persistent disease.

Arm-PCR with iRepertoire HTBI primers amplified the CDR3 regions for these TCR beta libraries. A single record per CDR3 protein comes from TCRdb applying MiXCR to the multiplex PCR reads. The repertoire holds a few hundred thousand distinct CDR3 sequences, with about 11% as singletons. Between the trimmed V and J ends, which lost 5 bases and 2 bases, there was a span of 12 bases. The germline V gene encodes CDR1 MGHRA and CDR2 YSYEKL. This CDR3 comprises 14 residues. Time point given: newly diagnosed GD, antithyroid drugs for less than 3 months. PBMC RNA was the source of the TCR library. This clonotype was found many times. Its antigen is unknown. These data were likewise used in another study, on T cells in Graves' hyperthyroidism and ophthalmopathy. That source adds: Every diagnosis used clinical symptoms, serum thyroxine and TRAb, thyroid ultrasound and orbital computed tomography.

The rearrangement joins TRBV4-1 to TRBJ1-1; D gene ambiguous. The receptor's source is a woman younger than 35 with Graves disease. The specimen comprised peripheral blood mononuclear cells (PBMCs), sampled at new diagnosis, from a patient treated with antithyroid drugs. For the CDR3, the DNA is TGCGCCAGCAGCAGACGAGGCGTAAACACTGAAGCTTTCTTT. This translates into CASSRRGVNTEAFF.